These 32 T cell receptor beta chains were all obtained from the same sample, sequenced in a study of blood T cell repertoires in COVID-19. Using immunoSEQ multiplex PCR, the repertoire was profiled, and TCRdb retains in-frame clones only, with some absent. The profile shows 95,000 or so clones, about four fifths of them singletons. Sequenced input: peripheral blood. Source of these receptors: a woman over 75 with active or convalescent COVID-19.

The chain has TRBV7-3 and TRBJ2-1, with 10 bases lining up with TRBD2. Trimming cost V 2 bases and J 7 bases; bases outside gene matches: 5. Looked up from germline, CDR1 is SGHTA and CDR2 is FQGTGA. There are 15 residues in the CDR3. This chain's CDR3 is CASSLGLAGVNEQFF. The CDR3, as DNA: TGTGCCAGCAGCTTAGGTCTAGCGGGAGTAAATGAGCAGTTCTTC.

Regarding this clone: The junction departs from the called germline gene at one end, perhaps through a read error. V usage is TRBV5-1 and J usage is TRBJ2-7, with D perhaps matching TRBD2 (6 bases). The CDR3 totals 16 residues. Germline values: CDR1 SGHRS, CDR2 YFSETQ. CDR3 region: CASSPPSASRLYEQYF. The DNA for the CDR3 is TGTGCCAGCAGCCCCCCTAGCGCCTCACGCCTCTACGAGCAGTACTTC.

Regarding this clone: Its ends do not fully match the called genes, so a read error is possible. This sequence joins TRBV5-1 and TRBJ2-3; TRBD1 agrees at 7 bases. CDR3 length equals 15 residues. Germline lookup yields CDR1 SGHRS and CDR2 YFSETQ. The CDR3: CASSFIGGVGDTQYF. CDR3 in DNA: TGTGCCAGCAGCTTTATAGGGGGCGTGGGGGATACGCAGTATTTT.

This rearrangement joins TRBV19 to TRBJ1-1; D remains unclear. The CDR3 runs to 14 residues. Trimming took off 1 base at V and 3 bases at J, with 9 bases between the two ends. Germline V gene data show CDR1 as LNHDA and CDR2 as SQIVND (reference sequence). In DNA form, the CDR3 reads TGTGCCAGTAGTATAGGCGGGGTAGACACTGAAGCTTTCTTT. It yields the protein CASSIGGVDTEAFF.

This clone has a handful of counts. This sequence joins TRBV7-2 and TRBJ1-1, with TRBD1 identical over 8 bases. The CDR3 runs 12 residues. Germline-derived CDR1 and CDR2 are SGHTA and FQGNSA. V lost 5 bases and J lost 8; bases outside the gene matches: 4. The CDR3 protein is CASSPNRGEAFF. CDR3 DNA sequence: TGTGCCAGCAGCCCCAACAGGGGGGAAGCTTTCTTT.

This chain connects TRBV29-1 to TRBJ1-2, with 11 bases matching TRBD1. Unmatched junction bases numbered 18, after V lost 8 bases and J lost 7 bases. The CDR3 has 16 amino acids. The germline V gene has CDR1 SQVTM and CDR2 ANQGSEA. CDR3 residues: CSQGEGQGEAASGYTF. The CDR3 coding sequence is TGCAGCCAGGGAGAGGGACAGGGGGAGGCCGCCTCTGGCTACACCTTC.

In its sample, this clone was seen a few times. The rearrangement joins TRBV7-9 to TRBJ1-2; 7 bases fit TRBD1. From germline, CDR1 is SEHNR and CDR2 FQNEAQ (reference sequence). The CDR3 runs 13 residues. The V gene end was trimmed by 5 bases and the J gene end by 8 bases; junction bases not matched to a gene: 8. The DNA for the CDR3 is TGTGCCAGCAGCCCCCCAGGGGGGCAGGGCTACACCTTC. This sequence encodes CASSPPGGQGYTF.

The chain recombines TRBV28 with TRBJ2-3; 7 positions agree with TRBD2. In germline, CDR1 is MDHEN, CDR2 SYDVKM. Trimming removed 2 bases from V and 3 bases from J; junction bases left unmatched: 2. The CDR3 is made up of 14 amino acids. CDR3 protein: CASSLGLGTDTQYF. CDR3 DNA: TGTGCCAGCAGTTTAGGACTAGGGACAGATACGCAGTATTTT.

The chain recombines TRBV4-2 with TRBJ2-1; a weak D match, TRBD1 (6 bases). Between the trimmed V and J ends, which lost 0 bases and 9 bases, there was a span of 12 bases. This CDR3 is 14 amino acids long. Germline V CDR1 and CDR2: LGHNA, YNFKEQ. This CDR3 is CASSQDKIRGEQFF. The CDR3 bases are TGTGCCAGCAGCCAAGATAAAATCAGGGGTGAGCAGTTCTTC.

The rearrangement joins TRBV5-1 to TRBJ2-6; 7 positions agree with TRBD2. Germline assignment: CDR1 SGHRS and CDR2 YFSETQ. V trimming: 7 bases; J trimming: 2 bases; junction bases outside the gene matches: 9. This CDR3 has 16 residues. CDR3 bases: TGCGCCAGCGCCGCTTCGGGGGGACCTGGGGCCAACGTCCTGACTTTC. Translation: CASAASGGPGANVLTF.

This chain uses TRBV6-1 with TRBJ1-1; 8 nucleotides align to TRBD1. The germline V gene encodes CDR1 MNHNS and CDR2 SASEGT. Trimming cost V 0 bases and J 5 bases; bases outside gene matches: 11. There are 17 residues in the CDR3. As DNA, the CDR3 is TGTGCCAGCAGTGAAGCCCTCAGCGACAGGGGAAGAACTGAAGCTTTCTTT. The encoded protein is CASSEALSDRGRTEAFF.

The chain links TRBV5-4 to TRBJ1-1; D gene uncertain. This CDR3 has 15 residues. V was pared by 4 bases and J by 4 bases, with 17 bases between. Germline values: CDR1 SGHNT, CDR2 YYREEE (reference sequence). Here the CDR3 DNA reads TGTGCCAGCAGCCCGAGGAGGGCTTCGGGCACTGAAGCTTTCTTT. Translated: CASSPRRASGTEAFF.

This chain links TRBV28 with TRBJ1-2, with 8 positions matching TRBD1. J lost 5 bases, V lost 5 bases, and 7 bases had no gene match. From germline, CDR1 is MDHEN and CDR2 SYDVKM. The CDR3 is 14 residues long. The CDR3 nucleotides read TGTGCCAGCAGTGGACCGGGGACAGGTTATGGCTACACCTTC. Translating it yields CASSGPGTGYGYTF.

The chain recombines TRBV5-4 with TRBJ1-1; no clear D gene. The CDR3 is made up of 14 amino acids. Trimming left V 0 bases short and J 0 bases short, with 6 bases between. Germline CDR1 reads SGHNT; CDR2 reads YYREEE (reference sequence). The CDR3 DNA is TGTGCCAGCAGCTTGGACAGAATGAACACTGAAGCTTTCTTT. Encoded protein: CASSLDRMNTEAFF.

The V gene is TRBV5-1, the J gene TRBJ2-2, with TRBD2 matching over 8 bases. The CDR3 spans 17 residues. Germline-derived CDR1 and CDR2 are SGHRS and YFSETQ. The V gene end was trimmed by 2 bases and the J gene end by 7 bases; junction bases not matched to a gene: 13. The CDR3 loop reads CASSFTVSGGQSGELFF. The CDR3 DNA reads TGCGCCAGCAGCTTTACCGTGTCGGGAGGGCAGAGCGGGGAGCTGTTTTTT.

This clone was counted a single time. The CDR3 region is CASSIDSSVNSYEQYF. The CDR3 DNA is TGTGCCAGTAGTATCGATTCTAGCGTCAACTCCTACGAGCAGTACTTC. The genes are TRBV19 and TRBJ2-7, with D possibly being TRBD2 (6 bases). Trimming took 3 bases from V and 0 from J, leaving 15 bases between them. The CDR3 runs 16 residues. CDR1 LNHDA and CDR2 SQIVND come from the germline V gene (reference sequence).

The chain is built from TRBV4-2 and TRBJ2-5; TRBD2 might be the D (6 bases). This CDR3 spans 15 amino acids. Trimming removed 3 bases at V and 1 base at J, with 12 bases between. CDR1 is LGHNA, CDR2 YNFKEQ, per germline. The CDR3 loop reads CASSQGGSVQETQYF. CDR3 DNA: TGTGCCAGCAGCCAGGGGGGATCAGTCCAAGAGACCCAGTACTTC.

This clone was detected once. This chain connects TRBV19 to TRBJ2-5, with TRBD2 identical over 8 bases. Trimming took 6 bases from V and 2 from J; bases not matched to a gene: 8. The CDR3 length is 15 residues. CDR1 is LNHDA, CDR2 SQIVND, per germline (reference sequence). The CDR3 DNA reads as TGTGCCAGTAGGCGCAGCGGGAGCGGACAAGAGACCCAGTACTTC. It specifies CASRRSGSGQETQYF. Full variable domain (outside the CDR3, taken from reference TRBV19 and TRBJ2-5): DGGITQSPKYLFRKEGQNVTLSCEQNLNHDAMYWYRQDPGQGLRLIYYSQIVNDFQKGDIAEGYSVSREKKESFPLTVTSAQKNPTAFYLCASRRSGSGQETQYFGPGTRLLVL.

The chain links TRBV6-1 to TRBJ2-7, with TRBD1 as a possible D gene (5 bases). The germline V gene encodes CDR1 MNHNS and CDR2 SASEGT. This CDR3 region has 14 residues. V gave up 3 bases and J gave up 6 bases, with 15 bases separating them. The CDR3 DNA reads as TGTGCCAGCAGTGAGCTTCAGGGTTTCGGCGAGCAGTACTTC. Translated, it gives CASSELQGFGEQYF.

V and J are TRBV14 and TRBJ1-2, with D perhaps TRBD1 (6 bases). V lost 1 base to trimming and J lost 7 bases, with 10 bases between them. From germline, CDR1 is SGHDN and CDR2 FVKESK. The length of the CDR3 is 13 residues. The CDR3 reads CASSQARGAGYTF. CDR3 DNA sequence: TGTGCCAGCAGCCAAGCTCGGGGGGCTGGCTACACCTTC.

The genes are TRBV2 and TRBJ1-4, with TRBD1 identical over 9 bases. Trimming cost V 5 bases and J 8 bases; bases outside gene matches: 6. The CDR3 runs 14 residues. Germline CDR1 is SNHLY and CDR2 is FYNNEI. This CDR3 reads CASSTDRGTEKLFF. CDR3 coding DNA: TGTGCCAGCAGTACGGACAGGGGAACGGAAAAACTGTTTTTT.

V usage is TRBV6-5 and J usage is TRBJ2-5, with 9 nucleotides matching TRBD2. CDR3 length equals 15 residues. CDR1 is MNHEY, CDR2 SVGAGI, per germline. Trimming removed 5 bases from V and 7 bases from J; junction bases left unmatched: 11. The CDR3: CASSPQTSGTRTQYF. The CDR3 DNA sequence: TGTGCCAGCAGTCCTCAGACTAGCGGTACCCGGACCCAGTACTTC.

The CDR3 loop reads CASSPPPAGQETQYF. The CDR3 nucleotides read TGTGCCAGCTCACCACCTCCGGCGGGCCAAGAGACCCAGTACTTC. The genes are TRBV18 and TRBJ2-5; D might be TRBD2 (5 bases). This CDR3 is 15 amino acids long. Trimming took off 0 bases at V and 1 base at J, with 9 bases between the two ends. CDR1 and CDR2 from the germline V gene are KGHSH and LQKENI.

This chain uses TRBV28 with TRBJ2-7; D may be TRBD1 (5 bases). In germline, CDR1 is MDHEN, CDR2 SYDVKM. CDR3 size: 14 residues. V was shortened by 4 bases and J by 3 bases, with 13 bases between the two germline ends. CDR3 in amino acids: CASSSGQAGYEQYF. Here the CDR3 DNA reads TGTGCCAGCAGTTCCGGACAAGCCGGCTACGAGCAGTACTTC.

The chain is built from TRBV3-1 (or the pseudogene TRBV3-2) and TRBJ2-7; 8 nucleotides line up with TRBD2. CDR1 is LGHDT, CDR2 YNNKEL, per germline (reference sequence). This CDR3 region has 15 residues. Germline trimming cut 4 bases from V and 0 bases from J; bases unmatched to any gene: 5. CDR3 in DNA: TGTGCCAGCAGCCGAGGACTAGCCAGCTCCTACGAGCAGTACTTC. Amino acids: CASSRGLASSYEQYF.

CDR3 sequence (DNA): TGTGCCAGCAGCTTGACAGGAGCTAACTATGGCTACACCTTC. This codes for CASSLTGANYGYTF. The chain recombines TRBV7-8 with TRBJ1-2, with D tentatively TRBD1 (6 bases). Germline V lookup: CDR1 SGHVS, CDR2 FQNEAQ. V was clipped by 3 bases and J by 0 bases, with 8 bases between them. The CDR3 spans 14 residues.

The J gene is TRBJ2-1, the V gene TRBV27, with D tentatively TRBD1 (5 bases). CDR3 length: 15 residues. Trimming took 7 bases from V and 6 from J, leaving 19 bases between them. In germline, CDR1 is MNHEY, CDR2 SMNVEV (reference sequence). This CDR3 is CASKPWGRSSNEQFF. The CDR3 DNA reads TGTGCCAGCAAACCGTGGGGCCGGAGTTCCAATGAGCAGTTCTTC.

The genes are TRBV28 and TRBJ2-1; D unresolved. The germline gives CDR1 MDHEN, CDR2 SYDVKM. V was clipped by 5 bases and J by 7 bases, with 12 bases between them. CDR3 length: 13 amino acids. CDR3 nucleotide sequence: TGTGCCAGCAGTGTAAGACCGGAGAATGAGCAGTTCTTC. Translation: CASSVRPENEQFF.

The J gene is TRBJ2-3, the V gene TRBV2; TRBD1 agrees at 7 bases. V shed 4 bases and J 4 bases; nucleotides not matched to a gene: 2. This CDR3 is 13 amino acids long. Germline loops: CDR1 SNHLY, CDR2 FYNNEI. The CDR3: CASSGDRADTQYF. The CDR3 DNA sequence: TGTGCCAGCAGTGGCGACAGGGCAGATACGCAGTATTTT. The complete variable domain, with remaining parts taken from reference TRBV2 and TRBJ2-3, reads EPEVTQTPSHQVTQMGQEVILRCVPISNHLYFYWYRQILGQKVEFLVSFYNNEISEKSEIFDDQFSVERPDGSNFTLKIRSTKLEDSAMYFCASSGDRADTQYFGPGTRLTVL.

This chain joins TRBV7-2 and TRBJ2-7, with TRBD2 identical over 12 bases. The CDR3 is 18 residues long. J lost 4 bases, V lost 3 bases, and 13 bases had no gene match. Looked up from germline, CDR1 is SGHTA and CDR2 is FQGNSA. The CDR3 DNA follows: TGTGCCAGCAGCTTGATCCGCCGGACTAGCGGGACTTTGTACGAGCAGTACTTC. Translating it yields CASSLIRRTSGTLYEQYF.

The chain's CDR3 is CASSLWSGPEAFF. In DNA form, the CDR3 reads TGTGCCAGCAGTTTATGGTCCGGTCCTGAAGCTTTCTTT. The chain has TRBV28 and TRBJ1-1; D unclear. V dropped 0 bases and J dropped 6 bases, with 8 bases sitting between them. CDR3 size: 13 residues. From germline, CDR1 is MDHEN and CDR2 SYDVKM.

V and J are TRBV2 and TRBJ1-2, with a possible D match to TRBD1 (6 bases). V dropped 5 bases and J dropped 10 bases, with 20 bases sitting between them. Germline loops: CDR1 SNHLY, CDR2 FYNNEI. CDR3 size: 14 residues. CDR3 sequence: CASSQPFRQDDYTF. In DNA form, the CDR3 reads TGTGCCAGCAGTCAACCCTTTAGACAGGATGACTACACCTTC.